The text below deals with one TCR beta chain. V gave up 5 bases and J gave up 0 bases, with 7 bases separating them. The CDR3 has 12 residues. The germline gives CDR1 SQVTM, CDR2 ANQGSEA. The data were obtained in a study of blood T cell repertoires in COVID-19. Across the study: The samples span acute and convalescent COVID-19 from the United States, Italy and Spain. The analysed material was cDNA or gDNA that came from T cells, B-cell-depleted T cells, or PBMCs.

How the authors handled the data: Using reference gene primer amplification, nucleated cell counts were estimated. Repertoires were generated with immunoSEQ multiplex PCR, while TCRdb's copy carries only in-frame clones and drops some. V and J calls and clone size follow that table, whereas D and trimming were derived from the DNA. The sample contains about 200,000 clones, 87% of which appear only once. The sequenced sample consisted of peripheral blood. This TCR was recovered from a man aged 55 to 70 with active or convalescent COVID-19. The chain is built from TRBV29-1 and TRBJ1-1; no firm D call. The CDR3 here is CSVSGMNTEAFF. CDR3 coding DNA: TGCAGCGTTTCAGGAATGAACACTGAAGCTTTCTTT.